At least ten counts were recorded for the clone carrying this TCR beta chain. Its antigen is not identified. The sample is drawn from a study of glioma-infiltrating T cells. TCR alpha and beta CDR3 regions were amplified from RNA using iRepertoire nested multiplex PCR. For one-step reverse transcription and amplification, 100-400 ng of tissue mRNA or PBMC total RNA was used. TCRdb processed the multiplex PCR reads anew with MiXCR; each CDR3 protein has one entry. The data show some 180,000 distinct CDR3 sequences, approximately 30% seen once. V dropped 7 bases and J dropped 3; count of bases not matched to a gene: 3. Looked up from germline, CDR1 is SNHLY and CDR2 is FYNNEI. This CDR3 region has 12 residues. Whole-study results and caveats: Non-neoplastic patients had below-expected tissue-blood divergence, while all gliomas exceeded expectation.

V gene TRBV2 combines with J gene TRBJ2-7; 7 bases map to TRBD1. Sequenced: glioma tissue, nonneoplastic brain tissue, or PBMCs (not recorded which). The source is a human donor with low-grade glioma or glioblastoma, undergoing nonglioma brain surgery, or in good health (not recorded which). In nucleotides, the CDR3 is TGTGCCAGCACGGGACAGAGCTACGAGCAGTACTTC. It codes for CASTGQSYEQYF. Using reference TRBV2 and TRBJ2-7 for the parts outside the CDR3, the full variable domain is EPEVTQTPSHQVTQMGQEVILRCVPISNHLYFYWYRQILGQKVEFLVSFYNNEISEKSEIFDDQFSVERPDGSNFTLKIRSTKLEDSAMYFCASTGQSYEQYFGPGTRLTVT.